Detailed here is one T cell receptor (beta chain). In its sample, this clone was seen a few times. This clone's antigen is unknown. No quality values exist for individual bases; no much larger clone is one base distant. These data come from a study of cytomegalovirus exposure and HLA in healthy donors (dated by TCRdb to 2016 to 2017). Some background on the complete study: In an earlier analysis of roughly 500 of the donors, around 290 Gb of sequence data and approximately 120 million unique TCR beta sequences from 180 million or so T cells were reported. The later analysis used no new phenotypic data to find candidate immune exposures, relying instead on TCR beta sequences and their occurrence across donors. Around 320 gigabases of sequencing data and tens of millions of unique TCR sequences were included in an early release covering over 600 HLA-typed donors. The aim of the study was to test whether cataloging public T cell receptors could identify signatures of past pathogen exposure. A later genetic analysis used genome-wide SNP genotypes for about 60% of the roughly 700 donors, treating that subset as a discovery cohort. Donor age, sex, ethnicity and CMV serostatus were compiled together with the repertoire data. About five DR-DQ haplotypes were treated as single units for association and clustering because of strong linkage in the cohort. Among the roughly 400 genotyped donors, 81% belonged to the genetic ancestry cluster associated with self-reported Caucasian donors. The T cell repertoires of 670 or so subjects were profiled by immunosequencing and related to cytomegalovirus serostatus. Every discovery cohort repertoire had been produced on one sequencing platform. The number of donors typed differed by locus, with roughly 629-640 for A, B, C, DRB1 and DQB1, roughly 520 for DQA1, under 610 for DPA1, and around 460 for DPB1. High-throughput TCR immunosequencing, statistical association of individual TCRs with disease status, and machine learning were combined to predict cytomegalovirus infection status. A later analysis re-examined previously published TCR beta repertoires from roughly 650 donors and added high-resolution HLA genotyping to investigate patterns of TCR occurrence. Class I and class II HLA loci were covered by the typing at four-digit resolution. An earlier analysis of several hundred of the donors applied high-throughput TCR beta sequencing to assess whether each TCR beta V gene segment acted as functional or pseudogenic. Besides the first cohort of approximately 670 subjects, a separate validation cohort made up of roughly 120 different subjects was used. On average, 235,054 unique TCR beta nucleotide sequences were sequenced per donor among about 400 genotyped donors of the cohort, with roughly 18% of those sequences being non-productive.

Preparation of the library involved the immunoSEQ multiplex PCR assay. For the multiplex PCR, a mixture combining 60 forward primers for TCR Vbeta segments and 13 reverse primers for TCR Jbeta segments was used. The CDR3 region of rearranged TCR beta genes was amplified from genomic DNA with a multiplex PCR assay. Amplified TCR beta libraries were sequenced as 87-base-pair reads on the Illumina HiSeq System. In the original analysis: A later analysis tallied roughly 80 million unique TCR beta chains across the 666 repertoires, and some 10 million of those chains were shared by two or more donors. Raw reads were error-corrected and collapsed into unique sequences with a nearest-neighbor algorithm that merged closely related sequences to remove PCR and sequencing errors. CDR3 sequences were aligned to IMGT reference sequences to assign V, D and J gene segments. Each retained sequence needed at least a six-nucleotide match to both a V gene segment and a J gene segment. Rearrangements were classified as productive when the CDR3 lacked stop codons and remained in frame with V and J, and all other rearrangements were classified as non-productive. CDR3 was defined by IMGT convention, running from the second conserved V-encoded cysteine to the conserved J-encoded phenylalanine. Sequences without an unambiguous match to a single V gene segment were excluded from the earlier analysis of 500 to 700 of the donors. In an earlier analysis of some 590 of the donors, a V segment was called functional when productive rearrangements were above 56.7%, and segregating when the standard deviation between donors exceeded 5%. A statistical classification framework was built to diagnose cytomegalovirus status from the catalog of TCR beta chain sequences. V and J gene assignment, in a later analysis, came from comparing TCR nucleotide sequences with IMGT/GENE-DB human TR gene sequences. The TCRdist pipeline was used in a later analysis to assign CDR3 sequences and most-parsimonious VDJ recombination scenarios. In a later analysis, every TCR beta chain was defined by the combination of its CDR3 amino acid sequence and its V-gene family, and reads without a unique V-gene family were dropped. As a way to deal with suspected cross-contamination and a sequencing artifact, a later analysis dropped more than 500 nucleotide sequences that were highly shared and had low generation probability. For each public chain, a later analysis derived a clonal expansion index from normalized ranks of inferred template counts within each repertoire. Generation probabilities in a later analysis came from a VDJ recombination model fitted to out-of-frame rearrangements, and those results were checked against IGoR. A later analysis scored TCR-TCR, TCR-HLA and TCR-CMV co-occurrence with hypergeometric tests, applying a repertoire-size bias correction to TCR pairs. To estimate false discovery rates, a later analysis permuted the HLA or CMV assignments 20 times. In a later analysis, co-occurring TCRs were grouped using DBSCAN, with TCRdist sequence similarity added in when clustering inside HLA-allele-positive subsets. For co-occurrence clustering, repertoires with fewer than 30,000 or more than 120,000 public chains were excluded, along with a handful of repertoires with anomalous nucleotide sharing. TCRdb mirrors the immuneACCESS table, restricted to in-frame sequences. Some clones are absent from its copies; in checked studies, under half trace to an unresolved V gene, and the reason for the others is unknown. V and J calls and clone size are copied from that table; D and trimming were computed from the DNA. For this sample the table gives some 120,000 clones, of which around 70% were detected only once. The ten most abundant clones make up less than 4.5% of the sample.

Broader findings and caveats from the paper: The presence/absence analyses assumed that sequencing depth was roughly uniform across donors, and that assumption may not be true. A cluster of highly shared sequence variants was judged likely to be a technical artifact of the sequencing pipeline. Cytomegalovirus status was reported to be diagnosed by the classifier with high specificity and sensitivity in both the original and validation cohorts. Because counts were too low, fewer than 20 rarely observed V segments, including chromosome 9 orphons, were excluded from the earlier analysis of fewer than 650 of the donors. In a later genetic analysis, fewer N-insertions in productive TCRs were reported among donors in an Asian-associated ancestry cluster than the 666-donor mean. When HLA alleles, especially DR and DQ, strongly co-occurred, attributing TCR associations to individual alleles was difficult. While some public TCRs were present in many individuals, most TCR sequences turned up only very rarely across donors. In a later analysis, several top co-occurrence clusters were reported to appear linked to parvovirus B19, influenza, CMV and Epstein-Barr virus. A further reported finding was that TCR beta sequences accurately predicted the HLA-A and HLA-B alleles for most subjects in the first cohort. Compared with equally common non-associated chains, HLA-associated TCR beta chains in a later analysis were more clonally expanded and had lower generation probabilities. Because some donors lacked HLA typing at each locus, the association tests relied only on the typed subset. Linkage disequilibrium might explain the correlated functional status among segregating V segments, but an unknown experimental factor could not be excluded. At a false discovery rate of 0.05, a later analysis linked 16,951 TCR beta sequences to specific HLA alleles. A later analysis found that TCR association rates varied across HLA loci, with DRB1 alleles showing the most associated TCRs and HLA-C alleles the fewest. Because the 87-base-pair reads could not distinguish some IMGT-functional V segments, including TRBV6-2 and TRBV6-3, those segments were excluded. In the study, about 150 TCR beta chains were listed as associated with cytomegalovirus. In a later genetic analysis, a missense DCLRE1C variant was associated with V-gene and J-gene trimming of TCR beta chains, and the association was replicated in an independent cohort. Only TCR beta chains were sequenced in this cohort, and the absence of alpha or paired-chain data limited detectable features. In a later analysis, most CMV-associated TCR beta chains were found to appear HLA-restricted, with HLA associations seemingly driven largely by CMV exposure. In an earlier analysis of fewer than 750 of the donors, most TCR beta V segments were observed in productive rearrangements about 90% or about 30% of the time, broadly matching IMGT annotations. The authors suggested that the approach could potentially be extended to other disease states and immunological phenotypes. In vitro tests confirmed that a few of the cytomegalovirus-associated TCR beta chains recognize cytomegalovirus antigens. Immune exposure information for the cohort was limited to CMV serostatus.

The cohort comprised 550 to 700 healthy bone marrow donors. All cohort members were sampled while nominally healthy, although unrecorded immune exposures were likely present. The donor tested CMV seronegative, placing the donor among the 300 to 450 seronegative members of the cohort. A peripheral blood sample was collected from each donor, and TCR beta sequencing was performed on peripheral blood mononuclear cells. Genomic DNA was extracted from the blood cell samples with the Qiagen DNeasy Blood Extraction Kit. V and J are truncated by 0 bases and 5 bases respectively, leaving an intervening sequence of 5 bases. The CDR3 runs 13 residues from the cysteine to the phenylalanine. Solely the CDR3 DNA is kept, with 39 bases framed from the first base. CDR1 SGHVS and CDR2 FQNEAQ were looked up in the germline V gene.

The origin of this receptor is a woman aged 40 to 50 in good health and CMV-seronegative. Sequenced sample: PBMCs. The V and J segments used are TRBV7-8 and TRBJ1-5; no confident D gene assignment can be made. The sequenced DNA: TGTGCCAGCAGCTTAGCGGGAGATCAGCCCCAGCATTTT. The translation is CASSLAGDQPQHF. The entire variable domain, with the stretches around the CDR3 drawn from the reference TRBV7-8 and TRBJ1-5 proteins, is GAGVSQSPRYKVAKRGQDVALRCDPISGHVSLFWYQQALGQGPEFLTYFQNEAQLDKSGLPSDRFFAERPEGSVSTLKIQRTQQEDSAVYLCASSLAGDQPQHFGDGTRLSIL.